Below are 8 T cell receptor beta chains sequenced from a single sample in a study of metastatic and nonmetastatic thyroid tumors. Among the patients, none had received any treatment before thyroid surgery. Through MiXCR, TCRdb re-clonotyped the PCR reads. The data contain 30,000 to 40,000 clones, approximately 15% of them singletons. Sample: blood. These receptors all come from a male donor with papillary thyroid cancer or a benign thyroid nodule (not recorded which). Some clones in this sample may be carry-over from other donors' samples.

The rearrangement uses TRBV28 and TRBJ2-1; perhaps TRBD2 as D (7 bases). V shed 7 bases and J shed 9 bases, with 22 bases lying between them. CDR3 size: 15 residues. The germline gives CDR1 MDHEN, CDR2 SYDVKM. The DNA of the CDR3 is TGTGCCAGCAAAGGGGGGGGCGTAATGTATAGTGAGCAGTTCTTC. Protein product: CASKGGGVMYSEQFF.

A few counts support this clone. The chain is built from TRBV27 and TRBJ2-7; TRBD1 agrees at 10 bases. This CDR3 has 14 residues. The germline CDR1 and CDR2 sequences are MNHEY and SMNVEV (reference sequence). J gave up 5 bases and V 4 bases, and 5 bases lay outside the gene matches. The CDR3 DNA is TGTGCCAGCAGTTCCGACAGGGGGCTCAACGAGCAGTACTTC. Protein: CASSSDRGLNEQYF.

To note about this clone: As the CDR3 is not closed by the conserved phenylalanine or tryptophan, this likely results from a read error. The CDR3 here is CASSSTPNTEAFI. The CDR3 DNA reads TGCGCCAGCAGTTCTACTCCGAACACTGAAGCTTTCATT. The genes are TRBV10-1 and TRBJ1-1; D remains ambiguous. The CDR3 has 13 residues. Germline V lookup: CDR1 WNHNN, CDR2 SYGVQD (reference sequence). Trimming stripped 5 bases from V and 1 base from J, with 8 bases between.

This clone was counted ten times or more. V usage is TRBV5-1 and J usage is TRBJ1-1, with D maybe TRBD1 (5 bases). This CDR3 is 14 amino acids long. The germline V and J ends were trimmed by 5 bases and 0 bases, with 11 bases remaining between them. Germline lookup yields CDR1 SGHRS and CDR2 YFSETQ. The CDR3 protein is CASSPGGMNTEAFF. CDR3 DNA: TGCGCCAGCAGTCCCGGGGGGATGAACACTGAAGCTTTCTTT.

This clone has at least ten counts. This chain joins TRBV20-1 and TRBJ1-2; D might be TRBD1 (5 bases). The CDR3 spans 13 residues. Germline loops: CDR1 DFQATT, CDR2 SNEGSKA (reference sequence). Deletions cut 6 bases from V and 4 bases from J, with 15 bases between. The CDR3 here is CSAPIRGSYGYTF. For the CDR3, the DNA is TGCAGTGCCCCCATAAGGGGTTCCTATGGCTACACCTTC.

This clone was detected many times. The chain carries TRBV10-3 and TRBJ2-1, with 10 positions matching TRBD2. The length of the CDR3 is 15 residues. Germline values: CDR1 ENHRY, CDR2 SYGVKD. V dropped 4 bases and J dropped 5; count of bases not matched to a gene: 5. CDR3 nucleotide sequence: TGTGCCATCAGTGTCGAAGCGGGAGGGAACAATGAGCAGTTCTTC. This sequence encodes CAISVEAGGNNEQFF.

Ten or more counts support this clone. The V call is TRBV7-3, the J call TRBJ1-1; 8 bases are shared with TRBD1. Germline assignment: CDR1 SGHTA and CDR2 FQGTGA. Losses at the gene ends were 6 bases for V and 3 bases for J; bases not matched to a gene: 15. The CDR3 loop spans 17 amino acids. DNA for the CDR3: TGTGCCAGCAGTCTAATGACAGGGGCAAGTGGGGACACTGAAGCTTTCTTT. Protein product: CASSLMTGASGDTEAFF.

On this clone itself: One base away lies a much larger clone, so this may be a sequencing read error. Here the CDR3 omits its conserved ending phenylalanine or tryptophan, so a read error is the likely source. Here the CDR3 reads CASSGEASSGANVLTS. The CDR3 nucleotides are TGTGCCAGCTCAGGGGAGGCATCCTCGGGGGCCAACGTCCTGACTTCC. The chain links TRBV18 to TRBJ2-6; maybe TRBD2 (6 bases). Germline-derived CDR1 and CDR2 are KGHSH and LQKENI. The CDR3 has 16 residues. Between the trimmed V and J ends, which lost 5 bases and 4 bases, there was a span of 15 bases.